The rows below give T cell receptor beta chains drawn from one sample of a study of blood T cell repertoires in COVID-19. The table came from immunoSEQ multiplex PCR; TCRdb's copy has only in-frame clones and leaves some out. The sample has about 100,000 clones, 70% to 80% seen once. The sequenced material came from peripheral blood. Every receptor here comes from a man aged 65 to 79 with active or convalescent COVID-19. Each CDR3 is given with its conserved first and last residue. The order of the fields is clone size, V gene, J gene, D gene, CDR3 DNA, CDR3 protein. The D gene is left open where the match is weak. Some rows mark clone size as missing; the rest say once, few, many or name a class of expanded clone.

clone_size: NA; v_call: TRBV18; j_call: TRBJ2-7; d_call: NA; cdr3_nt: TGTGCCAGCTCACCACCCATGTCCTACGAGCAGTACTTC; cdr3_aa: CASSPPMSYEQYF
clone_size: few; v_call: TRBV4-3; j_call: TRBJ2-7; d_call: TRBD1; cdr3_nt: TGCGCCAGCAGCCAGGACAGGGCCAGCTACGAGCAGTACTTC; cdr3_aa: CASSQDRASYEQYF
clone_size: NA; v_call: TRBV28; j_call: TRBJ1-4; d_call: NA; cdr3_nt: TGTGCCAGCATACGGGGGAGGGAGGAAAAACTGTTTTTT; cdr3_aa: CASIRGREEKLFF
clone_size: many; v_call: TRBV19; j_call: TRBJ1-3; d_call: NA; cdr3_nt: TGTGCCACGCAACAGGATCACTCTGGAAACACCATATATTTT; cdr3_aa: CATQQDHSGNTIYF
clone_size: NA; v_call: TRBV15; j_call: TRBJ2-1; d_call: NA; cdr3_nt: TGTGCCACCAGCAGAGATCGGGGGAGCTCCTACAATGAGCAGTTCTTC; cdr3_aa: CATSRDRGSSYNEQFF
clone_size: NA; v_call: TRBV2; j_call: TRBJ2-3; d_call: TRBD2; cdr3_nt: TGTGCCAGCAGTGATTCGGGAGGGTCCGCAGATACGCAGTATTTT; cdr3_aa: CASSDSGGSADTQYF
clone_size: NA; v_call: TRBV24-1; j_call: TRBJ2-5; d_call: NA; cdr3_nt: TGTGCCACCAGTGATTTTCGAGAGACCCAGTACTTC; cdr3_aa: CATSDFRETQYF
clone_size: NA; v_call: TRBV3-1/TRBV3-2; j_call: TRBJ1-2; d_call: NA; cdr3_nt: TGTGCCAGCAGCCAATACAGTCTCGGCTACACCTTC; cdr3_aa: CASSQYSLGYTF
clone_size: NA; v_call: TRBV7-2; j_call: TRBJ2-7; d_call: TRBD1; cdr3_nt: TGTGCCAGCAGCACCCCGACAGGGGTTGGGAACGAGCAGTACTTC; cdr3_aa: CASSTPTGVGNEQYF
clone_size: few; v_call: TRBV5-1; j_call: TRBJ1-1; d_call: TRBD1; cdr3_nt: TGCGCCAGCAGCCTAACAACCGGACAGGGAAGCGGCACTGAAGCTTTCTTT; cdr3_aa: CASSLTTGQGSGTEAFF
clone_size: NA; v_call: TRBV9; j_call: TRBJ2-1; d_call: TRBD2; cdr3_nt: TGTGCCAGCAGCGTAGGGCGGGAGGGTGAGCAGTTCTTC; cdr3_aa: CASSVGREGEQFF
clone_size: NA; v_call: TRBV24-1; j_call: TRBJ2-5; d_call: NA; cdr3_nt: TGTGCCACCAGTGTAGCGCAGGAAGAGACCCAGTACTTC; cdr3_aa: CATSVAQEETQYF
clone_size: NA; v_call: TRBV19; j_call: TRBJ2-2; d_call: NA; cdr3_nt: TGTGCCAGTACTGAGGCCGCGAACACCGGGGAGCTGTTTTTT; cdr3_aa: CASTEAANTGELFF